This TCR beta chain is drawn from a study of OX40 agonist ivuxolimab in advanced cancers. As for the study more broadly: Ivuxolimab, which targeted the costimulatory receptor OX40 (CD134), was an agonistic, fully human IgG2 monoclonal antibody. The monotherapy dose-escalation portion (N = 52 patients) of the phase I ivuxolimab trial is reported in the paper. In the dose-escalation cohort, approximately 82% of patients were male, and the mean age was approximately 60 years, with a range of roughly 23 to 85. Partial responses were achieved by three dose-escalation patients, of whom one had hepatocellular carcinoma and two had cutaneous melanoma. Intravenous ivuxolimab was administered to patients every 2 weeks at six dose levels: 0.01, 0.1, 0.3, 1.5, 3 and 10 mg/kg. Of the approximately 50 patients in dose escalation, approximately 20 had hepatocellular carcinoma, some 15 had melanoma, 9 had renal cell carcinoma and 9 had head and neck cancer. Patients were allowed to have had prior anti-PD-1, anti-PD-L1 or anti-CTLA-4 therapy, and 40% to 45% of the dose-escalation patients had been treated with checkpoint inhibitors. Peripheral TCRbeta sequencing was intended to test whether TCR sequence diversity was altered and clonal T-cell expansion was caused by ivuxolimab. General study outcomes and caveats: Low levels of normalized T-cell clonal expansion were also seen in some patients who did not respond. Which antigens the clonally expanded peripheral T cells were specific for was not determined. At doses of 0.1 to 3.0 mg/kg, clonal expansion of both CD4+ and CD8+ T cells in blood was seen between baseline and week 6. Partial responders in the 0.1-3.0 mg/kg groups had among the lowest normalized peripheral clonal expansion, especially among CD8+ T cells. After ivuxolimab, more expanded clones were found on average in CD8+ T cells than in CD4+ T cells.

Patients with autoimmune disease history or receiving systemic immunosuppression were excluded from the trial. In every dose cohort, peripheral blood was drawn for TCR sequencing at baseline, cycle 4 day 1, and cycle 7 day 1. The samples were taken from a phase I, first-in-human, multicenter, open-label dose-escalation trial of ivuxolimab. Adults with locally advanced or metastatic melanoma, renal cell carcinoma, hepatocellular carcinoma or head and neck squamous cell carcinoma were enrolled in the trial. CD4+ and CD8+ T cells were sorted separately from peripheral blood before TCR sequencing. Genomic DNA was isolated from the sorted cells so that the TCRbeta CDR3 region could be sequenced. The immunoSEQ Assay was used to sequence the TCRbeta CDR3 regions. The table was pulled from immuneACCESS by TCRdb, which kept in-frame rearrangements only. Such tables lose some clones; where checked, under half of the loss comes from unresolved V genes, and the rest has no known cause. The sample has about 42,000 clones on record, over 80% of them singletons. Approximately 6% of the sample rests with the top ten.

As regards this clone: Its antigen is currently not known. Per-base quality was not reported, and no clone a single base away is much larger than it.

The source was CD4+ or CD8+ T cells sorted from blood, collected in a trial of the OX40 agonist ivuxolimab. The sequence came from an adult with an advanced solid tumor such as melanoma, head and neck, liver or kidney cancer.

DNA sequence: TGCGCCAGCAGCCAAGATAAGGGCGGCCACATGGGCAATGAGCAGTTCTTC. This is translated as CASSQDKGGHMGNEQFF. In this chain, TRBV4-1 is recombined with TRBJ2-1; the D gene assignment is ambiguous. Spanning cysteine to phenylalanine, the CDR3 consists of 17 amino acids. Of the read, only the CDR3 DNA is kept; its 51 bases are in frame from base 1. V and J are truncated by 0 bases and 6 bases respectively, leaving an intervening sequence of 18 bases. Via the germline V gene, CDR1 is MGHRA and CDR2 YSYEKL.